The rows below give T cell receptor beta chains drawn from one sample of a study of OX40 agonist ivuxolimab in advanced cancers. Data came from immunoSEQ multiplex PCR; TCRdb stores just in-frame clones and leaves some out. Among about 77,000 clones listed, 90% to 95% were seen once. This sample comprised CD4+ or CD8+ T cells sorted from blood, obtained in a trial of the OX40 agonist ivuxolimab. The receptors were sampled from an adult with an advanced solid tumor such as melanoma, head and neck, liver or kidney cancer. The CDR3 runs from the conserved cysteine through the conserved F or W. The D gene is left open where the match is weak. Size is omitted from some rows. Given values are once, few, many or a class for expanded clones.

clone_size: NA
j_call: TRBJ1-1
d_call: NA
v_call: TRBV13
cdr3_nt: TGTGCCGGATCGGTAGGAGGGACGAACACTGAAGCTTTCTTT
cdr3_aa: CAGSVGGTNTEAFF

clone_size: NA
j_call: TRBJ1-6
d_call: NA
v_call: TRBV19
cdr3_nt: TGTGCCAGTAGTCCTATACCCCGGACCGGCGAAGGGGATAATTCACCCCTCCACTTT
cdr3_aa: CASSPIPRTGEGDNSPLHF

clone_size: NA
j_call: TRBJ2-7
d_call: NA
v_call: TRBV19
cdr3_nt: TGTGCCAGTAGTATAGGAGGCAGGGCGGGCGAGCAGTACTTC
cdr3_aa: CASSIGGRAGEQYF

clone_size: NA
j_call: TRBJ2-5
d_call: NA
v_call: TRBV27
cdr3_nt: TGTGCCAGCAGAGGGGGACCGCAAGAGACCCAGTACTTC
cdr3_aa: CASRGGPQETQYF

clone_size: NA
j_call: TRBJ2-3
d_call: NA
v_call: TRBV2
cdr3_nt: TGTGCCAGCAGTGGCCCGGACTACCACATAACTAGCACAGATACGCAGTATTTT
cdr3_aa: CASSGPDYHITSTDTQYF

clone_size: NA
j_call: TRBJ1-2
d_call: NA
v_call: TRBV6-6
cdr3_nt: TGTGCCAGCAGTTACGACGGCTTCTATGGCTACACCTTC
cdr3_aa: CASSYDGFYGYTF

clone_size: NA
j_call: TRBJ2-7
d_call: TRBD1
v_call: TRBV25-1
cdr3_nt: TGTGCCAGCAGTGACCGACAGGGAGTAGGGTACGAGCAGTACTTC
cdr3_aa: CASSDRQGVGYEQYF

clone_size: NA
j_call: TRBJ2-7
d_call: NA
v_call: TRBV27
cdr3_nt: TGTGCCAGCAGTTTACTCGGCGGGTCCGAGCGCGAGCAGTACTTC
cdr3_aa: CASSLLGGSEREQYF

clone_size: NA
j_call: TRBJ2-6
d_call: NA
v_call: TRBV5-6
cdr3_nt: TGTGCCAGCAGCGGAGGGTCTTTCTCTGGGGCCAACGTCCTGACTTTC
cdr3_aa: CASSGGSFSGANVLTF

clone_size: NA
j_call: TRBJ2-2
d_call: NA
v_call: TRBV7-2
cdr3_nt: TGTGCCAGCAGCCCACACCCGGACTATAACACCGGGGAGCTGTTTTTT
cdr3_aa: CASSPHPDYNTGELFF

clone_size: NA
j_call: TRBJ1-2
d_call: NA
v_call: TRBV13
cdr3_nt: TGTGCCAGCAGCTTAGGCGGCAGCAGTCCCTATGGCTACACCTTC
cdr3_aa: CASSLGGSSPYGYTF

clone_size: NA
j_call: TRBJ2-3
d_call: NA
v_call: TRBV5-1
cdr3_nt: TGCGCCAGCAGCTTGGGGGAGGGGGCAATAGATACGCAGTATTTT
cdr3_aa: CASSLGEGAIDTQYF

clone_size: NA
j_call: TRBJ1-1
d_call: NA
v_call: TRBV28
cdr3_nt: TGTGCCAGCAGTTTAGACTTGAAGGTTTTCTTT
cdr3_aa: CASSLDLKVFF

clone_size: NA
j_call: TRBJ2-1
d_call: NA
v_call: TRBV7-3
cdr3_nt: TGTGCCAGCAGCAACACTAGCTCGGATGAGCAGTTCTTC
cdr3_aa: CASSNTSSDEQFF

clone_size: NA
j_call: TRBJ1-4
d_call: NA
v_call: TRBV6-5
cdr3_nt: TGTGCCAGCAGTGCGCCAAGGGGAAATAATGAAAAACTGTTTTTT
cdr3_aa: CASSAPRGNNEKLFF

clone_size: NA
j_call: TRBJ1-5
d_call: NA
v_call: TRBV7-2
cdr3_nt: TGTGCCAGCAGCCTGGACAGTTATAGCAATCAGCCCCAGCATTTT
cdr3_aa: CASSLDSYSNQPQHF

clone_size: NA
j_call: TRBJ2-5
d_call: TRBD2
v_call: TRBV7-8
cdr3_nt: TGTGCCAGCAGCTTAGTTCTAGCGGGGACCTTTCTGACCCAGTACTTC
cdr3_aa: CASSLVLAGTFLTQYF

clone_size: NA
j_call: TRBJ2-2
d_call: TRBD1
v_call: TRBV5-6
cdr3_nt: TGTGCCAGCAGTTCCTCGACAGGGCGGATGACCGGGGAGCTGTTTTTT
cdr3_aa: CASSSSTGRMTGELFF

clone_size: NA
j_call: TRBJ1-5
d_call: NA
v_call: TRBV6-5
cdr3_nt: TGTGCCAGCAGTTTGGGGGGATCTCAGCCCCAGCATTTT
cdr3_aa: CASSLGGSQPQHF

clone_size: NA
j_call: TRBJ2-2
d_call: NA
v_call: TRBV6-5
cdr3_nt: TGTGCCAGCAGTTTAACAGCCGGGGAGCTGTTTTTT
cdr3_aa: CASSLTAGELFF

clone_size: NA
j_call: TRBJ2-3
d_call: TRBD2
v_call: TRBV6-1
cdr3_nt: TGTGCCAGCAGTGGCCCGACTAGCGGGGGGGCGAATACGCAGTATTTT
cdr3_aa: CASSGPTSGGANTQYF

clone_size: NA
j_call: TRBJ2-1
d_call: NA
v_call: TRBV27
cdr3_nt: TGTGCCAGCAGTTTATTATTGTTTGGGGGGCCAACCTACAATGAGCAGTTCTTC
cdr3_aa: CASSLLLFGGPTYNEQFF

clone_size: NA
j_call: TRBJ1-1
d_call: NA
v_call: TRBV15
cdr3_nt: TGTGCCACCAGCAGAGACTGGGGAAGGTGGGACCAACAACAGGAAGCTTTCTTT
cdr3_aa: CATSRDWGRWDQQQEAFF

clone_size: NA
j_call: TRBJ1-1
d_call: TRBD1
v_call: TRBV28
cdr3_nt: TGTGCCAGCCTGGACAGGGGAAAGTTTGCTGAAGCTTTCTTT
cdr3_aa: CASLDRGKFAEAFF

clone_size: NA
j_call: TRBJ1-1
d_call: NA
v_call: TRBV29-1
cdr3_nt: TGCAGCGCCCCAATGGGGAACACTGAAGCTTTCTTT
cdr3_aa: CSAPMGNTEAFF

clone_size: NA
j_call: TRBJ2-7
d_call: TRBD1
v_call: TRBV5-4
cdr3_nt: TGTGCCAGCAGCTTTGGGACAGGGGGGTCCTACGAGCAGTACTTC
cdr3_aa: CASSFGTGGSYEQYF

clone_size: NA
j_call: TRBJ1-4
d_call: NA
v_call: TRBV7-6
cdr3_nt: TGTGCCAGCAGCTTAGGTGCGGGGGGACGGAACGAAAAACTGTTTTTT
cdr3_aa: CASSLGAGGRNEKLFF

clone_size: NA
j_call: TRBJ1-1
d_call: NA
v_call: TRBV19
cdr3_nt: TGTGCCAGTAGTATAGCGAGACAGCACACTGAAGCTTTCTTT
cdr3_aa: CASSIARQHTEAFF

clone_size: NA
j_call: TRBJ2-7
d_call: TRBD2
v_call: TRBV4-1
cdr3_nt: TGCGCCAGCAGCAATAGCGGGGGGGCCTCCTACGAGCAGTACTTC
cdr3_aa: CASSNSGGASYEQYF

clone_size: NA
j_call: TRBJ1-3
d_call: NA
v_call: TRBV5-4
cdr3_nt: TGTGCCAGCAGCTTTTTGGGGGAACCTGGAAACACCATATATTTT
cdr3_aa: CASSFLGEPGNTIYF

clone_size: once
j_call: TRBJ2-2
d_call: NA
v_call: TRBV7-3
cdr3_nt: TGTGCCAGCAGCATCACAGGGACCGGGGAGCTGTTTTTT
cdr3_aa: CASSITGTGELFF